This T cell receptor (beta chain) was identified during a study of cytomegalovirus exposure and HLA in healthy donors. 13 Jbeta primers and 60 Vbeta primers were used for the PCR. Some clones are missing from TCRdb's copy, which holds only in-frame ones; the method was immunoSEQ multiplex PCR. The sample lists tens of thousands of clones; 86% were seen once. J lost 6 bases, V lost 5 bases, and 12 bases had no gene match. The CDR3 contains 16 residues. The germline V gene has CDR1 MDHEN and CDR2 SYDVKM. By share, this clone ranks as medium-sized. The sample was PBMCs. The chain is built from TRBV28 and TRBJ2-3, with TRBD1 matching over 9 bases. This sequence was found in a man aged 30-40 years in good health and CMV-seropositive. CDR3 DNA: TGTGCCAGCAGTCTAGTCCCGGGACAGGGTGCGGATACGCAGTATTTT. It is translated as CASSLVPGQGADTQYF. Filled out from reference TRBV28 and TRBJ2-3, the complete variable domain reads DVKVTQSSRYLVKRTGEKVFLECVQDMDHENMFWYRQDPGLGLRLIYFSYDVKMKEKGDIPEGYSVSREKKERFSLILESASTNQTSMYLCASSLVPGQGADTQYFGPGTRLTVL.